Below, one T cell receptor (beta chain) is given with its context. Its cognate antigen is unknown. UMIs and sample barcodes were carried by the TCR alpha and TCR beta cDNA libraries that 5'RACE produced using constant-segment primers. Using its own MiXCR run on the 5' RACE reads, TCRdb lists one record per CDR3 protein. The table records 200,000 to 250,000 distinct CDR3 sequences, about 16% of them present only once. This record comes from a study of T-cell memory formation after mild COVID-19. Turning to the study itself: For the most part, TCR clusters were specific to one donor. Study-level points and caveats: Balance between CD4 and CD8 was seen in clones contracting day 15 to 85, and a CD4+ lean was seen in later expanders. CD4+ clones that contracted lay mainly in CM and EM; CD8+ ones lay in EMRA.

V lost 5 bases to trimming and J lost 1 base; unmatched junction nucleotides: 5. Germline CDR1 and CDR2: SGHNT and YYREEE (reference sequence). This CDR3 contains 15 residues. The sequence derives from a man aged 18 to 30 who had mild COVID-19 (a few samples of this study predate the infection). Cell type and time point are not known. The chain employs TRBV5-4 and TRBJ2-5; the match to TRBD2 covers 10 bases. The sample consisted of PBMCs or a T cell subset sorted from them (not recorded which). The CDR3: CASSPSGGRQETQYF. The CDR3 DNA reads TGTGCCAGCAGTCCTAGCGGGGGCCGCCAAGAGACCCAGTACTTC.